The 29 T cell receptor beta chains below were found in one sample sequenced in a study of blood T cell repertoires in COVID-19. Sequencing was performed with immunoSEQ multiplex PCR; in TCRdb, only in-frame clones are kept and a portion is missing. The table has under 450,000 clones, around 87% seen once. The sample was PBMCs or T cells enriched from blood (not recorded which). The receptors were sampled from a man aged 30 to 45 who had recovered from COVID-19.

The gene calls are TRBV5-1 and TRBJ1-2, with D tentatively TRBD1 (5 bases). V lost 4 bases, J lost 3 bases, and 13 bases lay in between. The germline V gene has CDR1 SGHRS and CDR2 YFSETQ. This CDR3 is 14 amino acids long. CDR3 in amino acids: CASSAGRLDYGYTF. Here the CDR3 DNA reads TGCGCCAGCAGCGCGGGACGACTCGACTATGGCTACACCTTC.

The genes are TRBV12-5 and TRBJ2-7; D remains ambiguous. This CDR3 has 11 amino acids. Germline CDR1 and CDR2: LGHNT and FRNRAP. Trimming removed 5 bases at V and 6 bases at J, with 8 bases between. The CDR3 loop is CASGSFTEQYF. CDR3 coding DNA: TGTGCTAGTGGTAGCTTTACCGAGCAGTACTTC.

The V gene is TRBV9, the J gene TRBJ1-3; D may be TRBD1 (6 bases). CDR1 and CDR2 (germline): SGDLS, YYNGEE. The CDR3 is 16 residues long. With 3 bases removed from V and 4 bases from J, the gap between germline ends came to 17 bases. In DNA, the CDR3 is TGTGCCAGCAGCGCGGGGGGCTTTTTGGCGGGAAACACCATATATTTT. It encodes CASSAGGFLAGNTIYF.

In its sample, this clone was seen once. This chain links TRBV20-1 with TRBJ1-2, with D possibly TRBD1 on 5 matching bases. V lost 6 bases and J lost 4, with 9 bases in between. This CDR3 contains 11 residues. Germline lookup yields CDR1 DFQATT and CDR2 SNEGSKA (reference sequence). CDR3 residues: CSAQGGYGYTF. The CDR3, as DNA: TGCAGTGCCCAGGGTGGCTATGGCTACACCTTC.

The chain uses TRBV18 and TRBJ1-1, with a possible D match to TRBD1 (5 bases). From germline, CDR1 is KGHSH and CDR2 LQKENI. The ends were cut back, 2 bases at V and 1 base at J, with 11 bases in the middle. This CDR3 is built from 15 residues. The CDR3 sequence: CASSPAWGENTEAFF. DNA for the CDR3: TGTGCCAGCTCACCAGCTTGGGGGGAGAACACTGAAGCTTTCTTT. Together with reference TRBV18 and TRBJ1-1, the CDR3 gives the full variable domain: NAGVMQNPRHLVRRRGQEARLRCSPMKGHSHVYWYRQLPEEGLKFMVYLQKENIIDESGMPKERFSAEFPKEGPSILRIQQVVRGDSAAYFCASSPAWGENTEAFFGQGTRLTVV.

J is TRBJ1-1 and V is TRBV10-3; D is undetermined. Germline V gene data show CDR1 as ENHRY and CDR2 as SYGVKD. The length of the CDR3 is 16 residues. V was cut by 6 bases and J by 0 bases, with 17 bases left in between. The CDR3 loop reads CAIRSPVGSLNTEAFF. The CDR3 DNA follows: TGTGCCATCAGATCCCCGGTGGGCAGCCTGAACACTGAAGCTTTCTTT.

This clone was seen a single time. The chain links TRBV12-3 or TRBV12-4 to TRBJ1-1; D unclear. CDR3 size: 13 residues. The ends were cut back, 6 bases at V and 6 bases at J, with 14 bases in the middle. For the CDR3, the DNA is TGTGCCAGCAGCTTCGGGATCAGCGCTGAAGCTTTCTTT. It codes for CASSFGISAEAFF.

V is TRBV30 and J is TRBJ2-5; no firm D call. Trimming shortened V by 3 bases and J by 2 bases, and 10 bases separated the two germline ends. CDR1 is GTSNPN, CDR2 SVGIG, per germline (reference sequence). CDR3 length: 13 amino acids. CDR3 residues: CAWSPGSQETQYF. The DNA of the CDR3 is TGTGCCTGGAGCCCCGGTTCACAAGAGACCCAGTACTTC.

The gene calls are TRBV24-1 and TRBJ2-2, with D perhaps TRBD2 (5 bases). Germline V CDR1 and CDR2: KGHDR, SFDVKD. Trimming took off 7 bases at V and 7 bases at J, with 18 bases between the two ends. This CDR3 comprises 15 residues. CDR3 sequence: CATSAGRTPNGELFF. The DNA for the CDR3 is TGTGCCACCAGCGCGGGCCGAACTCCTAACGGGGAGCTGTTTTTT.

The chain joins TRBV6-5 to TRBJ2-1, with no clear D. Per the germline V gene, CDR1 is MNHEY and CDR2 is SVGAGI. CDR3 size: 11 residues. V was trimmed by 7 bases and J by 14 bases, leaving 15 bases between them. The CDR3 is CASTVVTVKFF. The CDR3 DNA sequence: TGTGCCAGCACCGTAGTCACCGTTAAGTTCTTC.

The V gene is TRBV29-1, the J gene TRBJ2-2; 8 bases align to TRBD2. The CDR3 extends over 14 amino acids. Germline loops: CDR1 SQVTM, CDR2 ANQGSEA. The V gene end was trimmed by 6 bases and the J gene end by 1 base; junction bases not matched to a gene: 4. The CDR3 loop is CSVRRGGNTGELFF. CDR3 DNA: TGCAGCGTCCGTCGGGGGGGGAACACCGGGGAGCTGTTTTTT.

The chain carries TRBV6-1 and TRBJ1-1, with unresolved D. From germline, CDR1 is MNHNS and CDR2 SASEGT. The V and J ends lost 2 bases and 4 bases respectively, with 20 bases between them. This CDR3 spans 17 amino acids. CDR3 residues: CASSELSIEGFGTEAFF. The CDR3 nucleotides are TGTGCCAGCAGTGAATTGAGTATTGAGGGTTTTGGCACTGAAGCTTTCTTT.

CDR3 amino acids: CASSLRQDEQYF. The CDR3 nucleotides are TGTGCCAGCAGCTTAAGACAGGACGAGCAGTACTTC. The gene calls are TRBV7-9 and TRBJ2-7; D possibly corresponds to TRBD1 (6 bases). V was clipped by 2 bases and J by 5 bases, with 7 bases between them. The CDR3 covers 12 residues. Germline values: CDR1 SEHNR, CDR2 FQNEAQ (reference sequence).

This rearrangement joins TRBV9 to TRBJ1-4; TRBD1 might be the D (5 bases). CDR3 length: 17 residues. V was trimmed by 0 bases and J by 3 bases, leaving 15 bases between them. CDR1 is SGDLS, CDR2 YYNGEE, per germline. This CDR3 is CASSVGSGVTANEKLFF. The DNA of the CDR3 is TGTGCCAGCAGCGTAGGTTCGGGGGTAACGGCTAATGAAAAACTGTTTTTT.

The chain links TRBV7-6 to TRBJ1-4; D is unresolved. The V gene's germline CDR1 is SGHVS and CDR2 FNYEAQ. This CDR3 is built from 14 residues. V was clipped by 5 bases and J by 5 bases, with 12 bases between them. CDR3 sequence (DNA): TGTGCCAGCAGCGGTAGAGCGGGAAATGAAAAACTGTTTTTT. This translates into CASSGRAGNEKLFF.

CDR3 region: CASSQTSGQNIQYF. CDR3 DNA sequence: TGTGCCAGCAGCCAGACTAGCGGGCAAAACATTCAGTACTTC. The chain employs TRBV3-1 (or the pseudogene TRBV3-2) and TRBJ2-4; 10 bases fit TRBD2. CDR3 length: 14 residues. The ends lost 3 bases at V and 5 bases at J; junction bases unmatched: 1. Per the germline V gene, CDR1 is LGHDT and CDR2 is YNNKEL (reference sequence).

The V gene is TRBV4-1, the J gene TRBJ1-6, with D perhaps matching TRBD1 (5 bases). The CDR3 spans 16 residues. Germline V CDR1 and CDR2: MGHRA, YSYEKL. V was pared by 8 bases and J by 4 bases, with 18 bases between. The CDR3 loop is CASATTGDTYNSPLHF. The CDR3 bases are TGCGCCAGCGCTACAACAGGAGATACGTATAATTCACCCCTCCACTTT.

The chain combines TRBV6-5 with TRBJ2-7, with D possibly being TRBD2 (6 bases). V was shortened by 5 bases and J by 3 bases, with 17 bases between the two germline ends. The CDR3 covers 15 residues. Germline loops: CDR1 MNHEY, CDR2 SVGAGI. The CDR3 DNA reads TGTGCCAGCAGTACCGGGGACGGGGGTTACTACGAGCAGTACTTC. Protein: CASSTGDGGYYEQYF.

The chain employs TRBV11-2 and TRBJ1-1, with D maybe TRBD1 (5 bases). This CDR3 spans 14 amino acids. V was trimmed by 5 bases and J by 6 bases, leaving 16 bases between them. CDR1 and CDR2 from the germline V gene are SGHAT and FQNNGV. CDR3: CASSASDVRAEAFF. Written as DNA, the CDR3 is TGTGCCAGCAGCGCGTCGGACGTCAGGGCTGAAGCTTTCTTT.

This chain connects TRBV5-4 to TRBJ2-7; D not certain. Between the trimmed V and J ends, which lost 2 bases and 9 bases, there was a span of 18 bases. CDR3 size: 14 residues. CDR1 and CDR2 from the germline V gene are SGHNT and YYREEE (reference sequence). Here the CDR3 reads CASSLDQTAVGQYF. The CDR3 bases are TGTGCCAGCAGCTTAGACCAGACGGCGGTGGGGCAGTACTTC.

The chain employs TRBV19 and TRBJ2-3; 9 nucleotides match TRBD1. V trimming: 4 bases; J trimming: 7 bases; junction bases outside the gene matches: 6. CDR1 and CDR2 (germline): LNHDA, SQIVND (reference sequence). CDR3 length: 14 residues. In nucleotides, the CDR3 is TGTGCCAGTAGTACTGGACAGGGGCGAAATACGCAGTATTTT. Its translation: CASSTGQGRNTQYF.

The chain carries TRBV9 and TRBJ2-5; D is uncertain. Germline CDR1 is SGDLS and CDR2 is YYNGEE. Trimming cost V 2 bases and J 2 bases, with 7 bases left between them. CDR3 length: 13 amino acids. The CDR3 region has the DNA TGTGCCAGCAGCGTGTCACAACAAGAGACCCAGTACTTC. It codes for CASSVSQQETQYF.

The genes are TRBV6-2 or TRBV6-3 and TRBJ2-7, with a possible D match to TRBD1 (6 bases). There are 14 residues in the CDR3. Trimming took off 5 bases at V and 2 bases at J, with 13 bases between the two ends. Germline CDR1 MNHEY, CDR2 SVGEGT. CDR3 nucleotide sequence: TGTGCCAGCAGTCCAGGGGATAGGCCCTACGAGCAGTACTTC. Residues: CASSPGDRPYEQYF.

The chain employs TRBV7-2 and TRBJ2-2; D perhaps matches TRBD1 (7 bases). V was pared by 6 bases and J by 5 bases, with 16 bases between. Germline loops: CDR1 SGHTA, CDR2 FQGNSA. CDR3 length: 15 residues. CDR3 coding DNA: TGTGCCAGCAGTTACGACAGGGCGGGAACCGGGGAGCTGTTTTTT. Its translation: CASSYDRAGTGELFF. The full variable domain, in which reference TRBV7-2 and TRBJ2-2 provide the parts outside the CDR3, is GAGVSQSPSNKVTEKGKDVELRCDPISGHTALYWYRQSLGQGLEFLIYFQGNSAPDKSGLPSDRFSAERTGGSVSTLTIQRTQQEDSAVYLCASSYDRAGTGELFFGEGSRLTVL.

J is TRBJ1-1 and V is TRBV11-1; 7 bases match TRBD1. Germline V gene sequence: CDR1 SGHAT, CDR2 FQDESV (reference sequence). V lost 3 bases and J lost 0; bases outside the gene matches: 4. The CDR3 runs 15 residues. In nucleotides, the CDR3 is TGTGCCAGCAGCTTGGCGGGACAGATGAACACTGAAGCTTTCTTT. Its protein is CASSLAGQMNTEAFF.

V usage is TRBV9 and J usage is TRBJ2-7, with 7 bases identical to TRBD1. CDR1 SGDLS and CDR2 YYNGEE come from the germline V gene. V lost 0 bases to trimming and J lost 7 bases; unmatched junction nucleotides: 7. This CDR3 comprises 14 residues. The CDR3 loop is CASSVGDSPREQYF. Written as DNA, the CDR3 is TGTGCCAGCAGCGTAGGGGACAGTCCTAGAGAGCAGTACTTC.

J is TRBJ1-2 and V is TRBV5-6; TRBD1 is a possible D gene (6 bases). With 2 bases removed from V and 7 bases from J, the gap between germline ends came to 9 bases. The CDR3 extends over 12 amino acids. CDR1 SGHDT and CDR2 YYEEEE come from the germline V gene. The CDR3 DNA reads TGTGCCAGCAGCTTAGGACAGCCTGGCTACACCTTC. Translated, it gives CASSLGQPGYTF.

J is TRBJ1-5 and V is TRBV5-1; unclear D gene. There are 14 residues in the CDR3. Per germline, CDR1 SGHRS and CDR2 YFSETQ. The V end was cut by 3 bases, the J end by 0 bases, with 7 bases between. Here the CDR3 DNA reads TGCGCCAGCAGCTGGGAGCTTAGCAATCAGCCCCAGCATTTT. Translation: CASSWELSNQPQHF.

This chain joins TRBV30 and TRBJ2-3; D possibly corresponds to TRBD1 (7 bases). The length of the CDR3 is 14 residues. The germline CDR1 and CDR2 sequences are GTSNPN and SVGIG (reference sequence). Trimming removed 3 bases from V and 6 bases from J, with 16 bases in between. The CDR3 loop reads CAWSPGGIRDTQYF. The CDR3 DNA reads TGTGCCTGGAGCCCAGGGGGGATTCGGGATACGCAGTATTTT.